This T cell receptor (beta chain) came from a study of cytomegalovirus exposure and HLA in healthy donors. Regarding the study as a whole: Sequence variants that were highly shared formed a cluster that was likely a sequencing artifact. It was reported that TCR beta sequences correctly inferred the HLA-A and HLA-B alleles for most subjects. Per a prior analysis, the majority of TCR beta V segments were productive roughly 87% or roughly 30% of the time.

60 Vbeta and 13 Jbeta primers were used in PCR. The data were produced by immunoSEQ multiplex PCR, yet TCRdb's version contains in-frame clones alone and is incomplete. The table includes about 190,000 clones, approximately 70% detected once. As to this clone: Antigen specificity is unknown.

The CDR3 consists of 13 residues. The ends were cut back, 3 bases at V and 6 bases at J, with 10 bases in the middle. Looked up from germline, CDR1 is KGHSH and CDR2 is LQKENI. The origin of this receptor is a young woman in good health and CMV-seropositive. Sequences were obtained from PBMCs. The rearrangement joins TRBV18 to TRBJ2-3; D remains unclear. This chain's CDR3 is CASSPELRDTQYF. The CDR3 DNA follows: TGTGCCAGCTCACCGGAGCTTCGGGATACGCAGTATTTT.